Shown below are 26 T cell receptor beta chains from a single sample sequenced in a study of identical twins. A single record per CDR3 protein comes from TCRdb applying MiXCR to the 5' RACE reads. The sample carries approximately 490,000 distinct CDR3 sequences, more than 20% recorded once. These data also formed part of another study, on yellow fever vaccine responses in identical twins.

The sequenced sample consisted of CD4+ T cells sorted from blood. The receptors were sampled from a woman under 30 in good health.

Turning to this clonotype: The junction differs from germline at one of its ends, possibly a read error. The chain recombines TRBV12-3 or TRBV12-4 with TRBJ2-1, with 11 bases lining up with TRBD2. This CDR3 has 16 residues. Here the CDR3 reads CASSPTGTSGYNGQFF. CDR3 in DNA: TGTGCCAGCAGCCCGACCGGGACTAGCGGTTACAATGGGCAGTTCTTC.

This clonotype was observed a few times. CDR3 bases: TGTGCCAGTAGTCACAACCGCCAAGAGACCCAGTACTTC. It translates to CASSHNRQETQYF. The chain uses TRBV19 and TRBJ2-5; D unclear. The V gene's germline CDR1 is LNHDA and CDR2 SQIVND (reference sequence). CDR3 size: 13 residues. Trimming removed 5 bases from V and 1 base from J, with 8 bases in between.

This clonotype has a handful of counts. The chain links TRBV11-3 to TRBJ2-7; perhaps D is TRBD1 or TRBD2 (6 bases each). Germline V CDR1 and CDR2: SGHNT, YENEEA. The CDR3 is made up of 15 amino acids. V gave up 5 bases and J gave up 3 bases, with 17 bases separating them. The CDR3, as DNA: TGTGCCAGCAGCAGTTTCGAGGGGGGCGGCTACGAGCAGTACTTC. It specifies CASSSFEGGGYEQYF. Full variable domain (remainder filled in from reference TRBV11-3 and TRBJ2-7): EAGVVQSPRYKIIEKKQPVAFWCNPISGHNTLYWYLQNLGQGPELLIRYENEEAVDDSQLPKDRFSAERLKGVDSTLKIQPAELGDSAVYLCASSSFEGGGYEQYFGPGTRLTVT.

The sample holds a few counts of this clonotype. V is TRBV14 and J is TRBJ2-3, with 14 bases matching TRBD2. The CDR3 is made up of 16 amino acids. Germline trimming cut 5 bases from V and 2 bases from J; bases unmatched to any gene: 3. The germline CDR1 and CDR2 sequences are SGHDN and FVKESK. The CDR3 sequence is CASSAGLAGVTDTQYF. CDR3 sequence (DNA): TGTGCCAGCAGCGCGGGACTAGCGGGAGTCACAGATACGCAGTATTTT.

The chain uses TRBV6-1 and TRBJ1-5; 8 nucleotides agree with TRBD1. The germline V gene has CDR1 MNHNS and CDR2 SASEGT. The CDR3 totals 16 residues. The J segment lost 0 bases and the V segment lost 6 bases, leaving 7 bases of the junction unmatched. CDR3 protein: CASRQQGGVSNQPQHF. The CDR3 nucleotides are TGTGCCAGCAGACAACAGGGGGGGGTTAGCAATCAGCCCCAGCATTTT.

The chain combines TRBV12-3 or TRBV12-4 with TRBJ1-2, with TRBD1 matching over 9 bases. The CDR3 loop spans 13 amino acids. The J segment lost 7 bases and the V segment lost 5 bases, leaving 5 bases of the junction unmatched. The CDR3 loop reads CASSDRGSGGYTF. The CDR3 DNA follows: TGTGCCAGCAGTGACAGGGGGTCGGGTGGCTACACCTTC.

This chain uses TRBV29-1 with TRBJ2-1; D may be TRBD1 (5 bases). Germline lookup yields CDR1 SQVTM and CDR2 ANQGSEA. Trimming removed 4 bases at V and 5 bases at J, with 12 bases between. The CDR3 loop spans 13 amino acids. The CDR3 DNA follows: TGCAGCGTTGGGAACAGGATTCACAATGAGCAGTTCTTC. Amino acids: CSVGNRIHNEQFF.

This clonotype was counted only a few times. The chain is built from TRBV3-1 and TRBJ2-5, with a possible D match to TRBD1 (6 bases). CDR1 is LGHDT and CDR2 is YNNKEL in the germline V gene (reference sequence). The CDR3 consists of 16 residues. Trimming took 6 bases from V and 4 from J, leaving 21 bases between them. CDR3 protein: CASSPGQTGFPETQYF. The CDR3 DNA sequence: TGTGCCAGCAGTCCTGGACAGACCGGATTCCCAGAGACCCAGTACTTC.

The chain is built from TRBV7-7 and TRBJ2-5; D possibly matches TRBD1 or TRBD2 (5 bases each). V was shortened by 4 bases and J by 2 bases, with 17 bases between the two germline ends. Germline V gives CDR1 SSHAT, CDR2 FNYEAQ (reference sequence). The CDR3 is 16 residues long. CDR3 loop: CASSSGTANFQETQYF. For the CDR3, the DNA is TGTGCCAGCAGCTCCGGGACGGCCAACTTTCAAGAGACCCAGTACTTC.

The V and J genes are TRBV29-1 and TRBJ2-4, with D perhaps TRBD2 (5 bases). This CDR3 region has 13 residues. V shed 4 bases and J shed 0 bases, with 7 bases lying between them. Germline values: CDR1 SQVTM, CDR2 ANQGSEA. Written as DNA, the CDR3 is TGCAGCGTTGGTGGACTAGCCAAAAACATTCAGTACTTC. Its translation is CSVGGLAKNIQYF. The whole variable domain, remainder taken from reference TRBV29-1 and TRBJ2-4, is SAVISQKPSRDICQRGTSLTIQCQVDSQVTMMFWYRQQPGQSLTLIATANQGSEATYESGFVIDKFPISRPNLTFSTLTVSNMSPEDSSIYLCSVGGLAKNIQYFGAGTRLSVL.

The V gene is TRBV12-3 or TRBV12-4, the J gene TRBJ1-2; tentatively, D is TRBD1 (5 bases). V shed 5 bases and J shed 8 bases, with 18 bases lying between them. The CDR3 loop spans 14 amino acids. The CDR3 is CASSQLGRERGYTF. CDR3 DNA: TGTGCCAGCAGTCAACTCGGCAGGGAACGGGGCTACACCTTC.

The chain carries TRBV12-3 or TRBV12-4 and TRBJ2-1; D possibly matches TRBD1 or TRBD2 (6 bases each). This CDR3 has 15 amino acids. The V and J ends lost 6 bases and 10 bases respectively, with 22 bases between them. The CDR3 region is CASSPRAGGPGEQFF. The CDR3 DNA sequence: TGTGCCAGCAGCCCTCGGGCCGGGGGCCCTGGGGAGCAGTTCTTC.

This clonotype was counted a few times. The V call is TRBV6-1, the J call TRBJ2-7; D is ambiguous. The V and J ends lost 11 bases and 0 bases respectively, with 14 bases between them. This CDR3 has 13 residues. Looked up from germline, CDR1 is MNHNS and CDR2 is SASEGT. The CDR3 nucleotides are TGTGCCCGCCGATTTTTGAGCTCCTACGAGCAGTACGTC. This sequence encodes CARRFLSSYEQYV.

Only a few counts were recorded for this clonotype. V is TRBV3-1 and J is TRBJ2-7; D is ambiguous. CDR1 is LGHDT, CDR2 YNNKEL, per germline (reference sequence). The V end lost 0 bases, the J end lost 6 bases, and 9 bases lay between the germline ends. This CDR3 region has 13 residues. The CDR3 bases are TGTGCCAGCAGCCAAGAGATACGATTCGAGCAGTACTTC. Translated: CASSQEIRFEQYF.

The chain combines TRBV12-3 or TRBV12-4 with TRBJ2-3; D is perhaps TRBD2 (6 bases). This CDR3 region has 12 residues. V lost 3 bases to trimming and J lost 10 bases, with 11 bases between them. CDR3: CASSFRERSQYF. For the CDR3, the DNA is TGTGCCAGCAGTTTTCGGGAGCGCTCGCAGTATTTT.

This clonotype was counted only a few times. The chain has TRBV29-1 and TRBJ2-1, with 14 bases lining up with TRBD2. Germline CDR1 and CDR2: SQVTM and ANQGSEA. The CDR3 covers 15 residues. Germline trimming cut 6 bases from V and 1 base from J; bases unmatched to any gene: 2. CDR3 loop: CSVTSGRGSYNEQFF. CDR3 DNA: TGCAGCGTGACTAGCGGGAGGGGATCCTACAATGAGCAGTTCTTC.

This clonotype was counted a few times. This chain connects TRBV20-1 to TRBJ2-1; unclear D gene. This CDR3 region has 14 residues. The germline gives CDR1 DFQATT, CDR2 SNEGSKA (reference sequence). The V end lost 0 bases, the J end lost 5 bases, and 11 bases lay between the germline ends. The CDR3 sequence is CSARDHNSNNEQFF. CDR3 sequence (DNA): TGCAGTGCTAGAGATCATAATAGTAACAATGAGCAGTTCTTC.

This chain joins TRBV20-1 and TRBJ2-2; D might be TRBD1 (5 bases). Germline-derived CDR1 and CDR2 are DFQATT and SNEGSKA (reference sequence). The CDR3 spans 17 residues. V dropped 4 bases and J dropped 2 bases, with 20 bases sitting between them. CDR3 bases: TGCAGTGCTACCGAGACAGCCCAAAGTCATAACACCGGGGAGCTGTTTTTT. This gives the protein CSATETAQSHNTGELFF.

This clonotype was counted only a few times. The gene calls are TRBV3-1 and TRBJ2-3; no reliable D call. CDR3 length: 15 residues. The germline gives CDR1 LGHDT, CDR2 YNNKEL (reference sequence). V was pared by 4 bases and J by 1 base, with 12 bases between. The CDR3 is CASSLSSAGTDTQYF. CDR3 in DNA: TGTGCCAGCAGCCTTAGCTCCGCTGGCACAGATACGCAGTATTTT.

J is TRBJ2-1 and V is TRBV24-1; 13 bases are a match to TRBD2. This CDR3 has 17 residues. Per germline, CDR1 KGHDR and CDR2 SFDVKD. The junction had 10 bases not matched to a gene; V was cut back by 3 bases and J by 9 bases. CDR3 in amino acids: CATSDGSRTSGRGEQFF. The CDR3 DNA reads TGTGCCACCAGTGATGGTAGTCGGACTAGCGGGAGAGGTGAGCAGTTCTTC.

This clonotype turned up a few times. The CDR3 loop reads CASSLAPAGNNSPLHF. CDR3 DNA sequence: TGCGCCAGCAGCTTGGCTCCGGCAGGGAATAATTCACCCCTCCACTTT. V usage is TRBV5-1 and J usage is TRBJ1-6; a weak D match, TRBD1 (5 bases). The V and J ends lost 0 bases and 5 bases respectively, with 12 bases between them. There are 16 residues in the CDR3. CDR1 SGHRS and CDR2 YFSETQ come from the germline V gene.

This clonotype was detected only a few times. The gene calls are TRBV3-1 and TRBJ1-2; tentatively, D is TRBD1 (5 bases). The CDR3 has 13 amino acids. Germline loops: CDR1 LGHDT, CDR2 YNNKEL (reference sequence). V was pared by 4 bases and J by 0 bases, with 6 bases between. In DNA form, the CDR3 reads TGTGCCAGCAGCCGACAGCCTAACTATGGCTACACCTTC. Translation gives CASSRQPNYGYTF. Full variable domain (remainder filled in from reference TRBV3-1 and TRBJ1-2): DTAVSQTPKYLVTQMGNDKSIKCEQNLGHDTMYWYKQDSKKFLKIMFSYNNKELIINETVPNRFSPKSPDKAHLNLHINSLELGDSAVYFCASSRQPNYGYTFGSGTRLTVV.

This clonotype has a handful of counts. The V gene is TRBV2, the J gene TRBJ1-5; unclear D gene. CDR1 is SNHLY and CDR2 is FYNNEI in the germline V gene. The CDR3 totals 14 residues. V gave up 3 bases and J gave up 7 bases, with 13 bases separating them. The CDR3 region is CASSDNGIMQPQHF. The CDR3, as DNA: TGTGCCAGCAGTGATAATGGGATTATGCAGCCCCAGCATTTT.

This clonotype was observed a handful of times. An end of the junction differs from the germline gene, which may be a read error. The chain is built from TRBV7-6 and TRBJ2-5; 11 bases map to TRBD2. This CDR3 spans 16 amino acids. Germline CDR1 and CDR2: SGHVS and FNYEAQ. The CDR3 region is CASSLAPIAGGPGLHF. The CDR3, as DNA: TGTGCCAGCAGCTTAGCGCCTATAGCGGGAGGGCCGGGTCTCCACTTC.

This clonotype was observed a handful of times. The J gene is TRBJ2-7, the V gene TRBV11-2; D tentatively reads TRBD1 or TRBD2 (5 bases each). The CDR3 spans 13 residues. In germline, CDR1 is SGHAT, CDR2 FQNNGV. The V and J ends lost 7 bases and 0 bases respectively, with 10 bases between them. This CDR3 reads CASTWGISYEQYF. CDR3 DNA: TGTGCCAGCACCTGGGGGATCTCCTACGAGCAGTACTTC.

This chain uses TRBV6-1 with TRBJ1-1; the D gene is possibly TRBD1 (6 bases). Between the trimmed V and J ends, which lost 7 bases and 0 bases, there was a span of 21 bases. Germline-derived CDR1 and CDR2 are MNHNS and SASEGT. This CDR3 has 17 residues. The CDR3 DNA is TGTGCCAGCACCTCACGGGGGGGGGCGAGGATGAACACTGAAGCTTTCTTT. This encodes CASTSRGGARMNTEAFF.